One and the same sample provided the 31 T cell receptor beta chains below, sequenced in a study of cytomegalovirus exposure and HLA in healthy donors. Researchers ran the PCR with 60 Vbeta and 13 Jbeta primers. Only in-frame clones appear in the TCRdb table, and some are missing; sequencing was by immunoSEQ multiplex PCR. The sample shows 100,000 or so clones, about four fifths of them seen only once. Material for sequencing was PBMCs. These receptors were obtained from a woman in her thirties or forties in good health and CMV-seronegative.

The chain links TRBV4-3 to TRBJ2-3; a possible D gene is TRBD1 (6 bases). CDR3 length equals 17 residues. The ends were cut back, 2 bases at V and 1 base at J, with 16 bases in the middle. CDR1 is LGHNA, CDR2 YSLEER, per germline. The CDR3 sequence: CASSQFSGTLGTDTQYF. The DNA for the CDR3 is TGCGCCAGCAGCCAATTCTCCGGGACATTAGGCACAGATACGCAGTATTTT.

About this clone itself: The junction does not match germline at one end; this may be a read error. The chain combines TRBV7-9 with TRBJ2-2; possibly TRBD1 for D (6 bases). This CDR3 contains 14 residues. Germline loops: CDR1 SEHNR, CDR2 FQNEAQ (reference sequence). The CDR3 DNA reads TGTTCCAGCAGGCGGACAGCCCAGACCGGGGAGCTGTTTTTT. It yields the protein CSSRRTAQTGELFF.

This chain links TRBV7-9 with TRBJ2-7; 9 bases align to TRBD1. The CDR3 extends over 15 amino acids. CDR1 and CDR2 (germline): SEHNR, FQNEAQ (reference sequence). Trimming at V came to 4 bases and at J to 4 bases, leaving 8 bases not matched to a gene. CDR3 amino acids: CASSSPGQGSYEQYF. The CDR3 DNA follows: TGTGCCAGCAGCTCACCGGGACAGGGCTCGTACGAGCAGTACTTC.

The gene calls are TRBV29-1 and TRBJ2-2; D is unclear. Germline CDR1 is SQVTM and CDR2 is ANQGSEA. The V gene lost 4 bases and the J gene lost 6 bases, with 9 bases spanning the gap. The CDR3 is 12 residues long. Written as DNA, the CDR3 is TGCAGCGTTGTGCTTGCGCCCGGGGAGCTGTTTTTT. This codes for CSVVLAPGELFF.

The rearrangement links TRBV30 to TRBJ1-5, with 7 positions matching TRBD1. The CDR3 runs to 17 residues. Germline lookup yields CDR1 GTSNPN and CDR2 SVGIG (reference sequence). Germline trimming cut 0 bases from V and 9 bases from J; bases unmatched to any gene: 17. CDR3 nucleotides: TGTGCCTGGAGTGTTTTGGGCCACCACAGGGGCGGCGGGCCCCAGCATTTT. Protein sequence: CAWSVLGHHRGGGPQHF.

The genes are TRBV9 and TRBJ2-7; D perhaps matches TRBD2 (7 bases). Trimming stripped 4 bases from V and 2 bases from J, with 16 bases between. The CDR3 contains 15 residues. The germline CDR1 and CDR2 sequences are SGDLS and YYNGEE. DNA for the CDR3: TGTGCCAGCAGCCAGCTTGGGGGGGCCGCCTACGAGCAGTACTTC. It specifies CASSQLGGAAYEQYF. Drawing the rest from reference TRBV9 and TRBJ2-7, the complete variable domain is DSGVTQTPKHLITATGQRVTLRCSPRSGDLSVYWYQQSLDQGLQFLIQYYNGEERAKGNILERFSAQQFPDLHSELNLSSLELGDSALYFCASSQLGGAAYEQYFGPGTRLTVT.

This clone was seen a few times. The chain combines TRBV4-1 with TRBJ2-7; 9 bases map to TRBD2. V lost 1 base, J lost 3 bases, and 1 base stayed unmatched. Germline values: CDR1 MGHRA, CDR2 YSYEKL. This CDR3 has 14 residues. The CDR3 DNA follows: TGCGCCAGCAGCCAAGGTAGCGGGAGCTACGAGCAGTACTTC. Translated: CASSQGSGSYEQYF.

The genes are TRBV30 and TRBJ1-5, with 7 bases matching TRBD1. The CDR3 runs 17 residues. Trimming removed 1 base from V and 0 bases from J; junction bases left unmatched: 9. Germline CDR1 GTSNPN, CDR2 SVGIG (reference sequence). CDR3 DNA sequence: TGTGCCTGGAGTGGGCCAGGGGGTTCTACTAGCAATCAGCCCCAGCATTTT. This sequence encodes CAWSGPGGSTSNQPQHF.

The V call is TRBV28, the J call TRBJ2-5; 9 bases line up with TRBD2. Germline V gene sequence: CDR1 MDHEN, CDR2 SYDVKM. V trimming: 10 bases; J trimming: 13 bases; junction bases outside the gene matches: 10. The CDR3 runs to 11 residues. In DNA, the CDR3 is TGTGCCACGCTAGCGGGAAATGTTCGGTACTTC. Translating gives CATLAGNVRYF.

The rearrangement joins TRBV9 to TRBJ2-3, with a possible D match to TRBD2 (5 bases). Germline V gene sequence: CDR1 SGDLS, CDR2 YYNGEE. This CDR3 is 16 amino acids long. V lost 4 bases to trimming and J lost 4 bases, with 19 bases between them. CDR3 residues: CASSRGFSLGPDTQYF. CDR3 DNA: TGTGCCAGCAGCCGGGGTTTTTCGCTTGGCCCAGATACGCAGTATTTT.

This clone was observed a single time. The V call is TRBV19, the J call TRBJ1-2; a weak D match, TRBD1 (6 bases). CDR3 length equals 15 residues. CDR1 and CDR2 from the germline V gene are LNHDA and SQIVND (reference sequence). V was pared by 7 bases and J by 4 bases, with 19 bases between. CDR3 nucleotides: TGTGCCAGTAAGATCGCGCAGGGGATCCCCTATGGCTACACCTTC. It translates to CASKIAQGIPYGYTF.

The rearrangement joins TRBV5-1 to TRBJ1-6, with D perhaps matching TRBD1 (6 bases). CDR1 and CDR2 from the germline V gene are SGHRS and YFSETQ. CDR3 length equals 16 residues. V was clipped by 4 bases and J by 7 bases, with 18 bases between them. This chain's CDR3 is CASSPTGSVNNSPLHF. For the CDR3, the DNA is TGCGCCAGCAGCCCTACAGGGTCCGTAAACAATTCACCCCTCCACTTT.

The J gene is TRBJ2-5, the V gene TRBV28; tentative D call: TRBD1 (6 bases). The J call may be wrong; the DNA end is better matched by TRBJ2-7. This CDR3 has 15 residues. CDR1 and CDR2 (germline): MDHEN, SYDVKM. The CDR3 protein is CASSLTGSLAYEQYF. The CDR3 coding sequence is TGTGCCAGCAGTTTAACAGGGTCGTTAGCCTACGAGCAGTACTTC.

This chain links TRBV28 with TRBJ2-5; 8 bases fit TRBD2. Gene TRBJ2-7 matches the end of the DNA better, so the J call may be wrong. Germline V gene sequence: CDR1 MDHEN, CDR2 SYDVKM. The CDR3 spans 17 residues. The CDR3 loop reads CASSFKGSSGTNYEQYF. CDR3 bases: TGTGCCAGCAGTTTTAAGGGGAGTAGCGGGACCAATTACGAGCAGTACTTC.

CDR3 bases: TGTGCCAGCAGTATTCTCGACCGGCAGGCCGGTCCCTCCTACGAGCAGTACTTC. Its protein is CASSILDRQAGPSYEQYF. The chain employs TRBV21-1 and TRBJ2-7; TRBD1, as called in the table, went unchecked against the DNA. TRBV21-1 is noted as a pseudogene. The CDR3 spans 18 residues.

The chain couples TRBV6-5 to TRBJ2-3; D gene unclear. The CDR3 is 15 residues long. The germline V gene has CDR1 MNHEY and CDR2 SVGAGI. The germline V and J ends were trimmed by 5 bases and 0 bases, with 12 bases remaining between them. CDR3 amino acids: CASSTPRRSTDTQYF. CDR3 in DNA: TGTGCCAGCAGTACCCCCCGGCGGAGCACAGATACGCAGTATTTT.

This CDR3 reads CAWSLSQYEQYF. Written as DNA, the CDR3 is TGTGCCTGGAGTCTATCTCAATACGAGCAGTACTTC. This rearrangement joins TRBV30 to TRBJ2-7; D is uncertain. Trimming shortened V by 2 bases and J by 4 bases, and 9 bases separated the two germline ends. This CDR3 has 12 amino acids. Germline CDR1 and CDR2: GTSNPN and SVGIG (reference sequence).

V gene TRBV11-3 combines with J gene TRBJ2-7; D is ambiguous. The CDR3 has 13 residues. V shed 1 base and J shed 2 bases, with 6 bases lying between them. Per the germline V gene, CDR1 is SGHNT and CDR2 is YENEEA. CDR3: CASSLVSPYEQYF. The CDR3 nucleotides read TGTGCCAGCAGCTTAGTCTCTCCCTACGAGCAGTACTTC.

As concerns this clone: One end of the junction is discordant with germline, which a read error may explain. V is TRBV7-9 and J is TRBJ1-4; 7 nucleotides align to TRBD1. In germline, CDR1 is SEHNR, CDR2 FQNEAQ (reference sequence). The CDR3 extends over 14 amino acids. The CDR3 nucleotides are TGTTCCAGCAGCTTAGGGACAGCTAATGAAAAACTGTTTTTT. This gives the protein CSSSLGTANEKLFF.

This clone was detected only once. The chain employs TRBV18 and TRBJ2-2, with a weak D call TRBD1 (6 bases). Trimming removed 2 bases at V and 3 bases at J, with 10 bases between. The germline gives CDR1 KGHSH, CDR2 LQKENI. CDR3 size: 15 residues. CDR3 DNA: TGTGCCAGCTCACCATTGGGACAACACACCGGGGAGCTGTTTTTT. It encodes CASSPLGQHTGELFF.

The CDR3 bases are TGTGCCACCAGCAGAGATTTAGCGGGAGGGCCTCTAACGAATGAGCAGTTCTTC. Translating it yields CATSRDLAGGPLTNEQFF. The genes are TRBV15 and TRBJ2-1, with 11 bases matching TRBD2. V shed 0 bases, J shed 7 bases, and the junction held 11 bases outside the gene matches. The CDR3 spans 18 residues. Germline V CDR1 and CDR2: LNHNV, YYDKDF (reference sequence).

The chain joins TRBV5-1 to TRBJ2-3; 7 nucleotides line up with TRBD1. V was clipped by 0 bases and J by 5 bases; unmatched bases: 3. CDR3 length: 14 amino acids. The germline V gene has CDR1 SGHRS and CDR2 YFSETQ. CDR3 sequence: CASSLEGAGDTQYF. The CDR3 DNA reads TGCGCCAGCAGCTTGGAGGGGGCCGGAGATACGCAGTATTTT.

V is TRBV2 and J is TRBJ2-5, with D maybe TRBD2 (5 bases). CDR3 length: 13 residues. Per germline, CDR1 SNHLY and CDR2 FYNNEI. Trimming removed 10 bases at V and 1 base at J, with 13 bases between. The CDR3 DNA follows: TGTGCCACCCGGACTCGTGTCCAAGAGACCCAGTACTTC. Translating it yields CATRTRVQETQYF.

This chain connects TRBV19 to TRBJ2-7; weak D call: TRBD1 (6 bases). Germline V gene lookup returns CDR1 LNHDA and CDR2 SQIVND (reference sequence). The CDR3 runs 16 residues. V gave up 5 bases and J gave up 3 bases, with 20 bases separating them. The CDR3 loop reads CASSAQGQPGSYEQYF. DNA for the CDR3: TGTGCCAGTAGTGCCCAAGGACAGCCCGGCAGCTACGAGCAGTACTTC.

The chain uses TRBV6-1 and TRBJ1-3; 7 nucleotides line up with TRBD1. The CDR3 spans 11 residues. With 6 bases clipped from V and 16 bases from J, the junction kept 9 bases outside the gene matches. In germline, CDR1 is MNHNS, CDR2 SASEGT. CDR3 bases: TGTGCCAGCAGCGTACACAGGGGTCTGTATTTT. Protein sequence: CASSVHRGLYF.

V is TRBV6-5 and J is TRBJ2-1; tentative D call: TRBD1 (7 bases). Per germline, CDR1 MNHEY and CDR2 SVGAGI. The V gene lost 6 bases and the J gene lost 7 bases, with 13 bases spanning the gap. The CDR3 totals 13 residues. Here the CDR3 DNA reads TGTGCCAGCAGGATGGCAGGGGGGAATGAGCAGTTCTTC. It is translated as CASRMAGGNEQFF.

This clone was found a few times. The V call is TRBV5-1, the J call TRBJ2-5; D may be TRBD2 (6 bases). Near its end, the DNA agrees better with TRBJ2-7, so the J call may be wrong. CDR1 is SGHRS and CDR2 is YFSETQ in the germline V gene. The CDR3 has 14 amino acids. The CDR3 DNA sequence: TGCGCCAGCGGACCGGGACTCAGCTCCTACGAGCAGTACTTC. Translating it yields CASGPGLSSYEQYF.

This clone has more than one count but fewer than ten. The chain has TRBV29-1 and TRBJ2-2, with TRBD2 matching 8 bases. The CDR3 spans 11 residues. Germline loops: CDR1 SQVTM, CDR2 ANQGSEA. CDR3 bases: TGCTCAGCGGGGGAAACCGGGGAGCTGTTTTTT. This codes for CSAGETGELFF.

The chain joins TRBV19 to TRBJ1-1; weak D call: TRBD1 (5 bases). The CDR3 extends over 14 amino acids. The germline V gene encodes CDR1 LNHDA and CDR2 SQIVND (reference sequence). The V end was cut by 4 bases, the J end by 2 bases, with 11 bases between. CDR3 DNA sequence: TGTGCCAGTAGTAGAGGGAGGGGCAACACTGAAGCTTTCTTT. Translation gives CASSRGRGNTEAFF.

This clone was observed a single time. The rearrangement joins TRBV7-2 to TRBJ1-2, with D possibly TRBD1 on 5 matching bases. The CDR3 consists of 14 residues. Trimming removed 3 bases from V and 2 bases from J, with 10 bases in between. Germline values: CDR1 SGHTA, CDR2 FQGNSA. CDR3: CASSLLGGNYGYTF. CDR3 sequence (DNA): TGTGCCAGCAGCTTGTTGGGGGGGAACTATGGCTACACCTTC.

The chain couples TRBV14 to TRBJ2-3; D gene unclear. This CDR3 has 14 residues. V was clipped by 6 bases and J by 2 bases, with 12 bases between them. CDR1 SGHDN and CDR2 FVKESK come from the germline V gene. CDR3 loop: CASRPRYSTDTQYF. The DNA for the CDR3 is TGTGCCAGCAGACCGAGGTATTCCACAGATACGCAGTATTTT.